This entry concerns a single TCR beta chain. Its specificity is unknown. This specimen comes from a study of CD8 T cells in ankylosing spondylitis. The study's findings and limits: Disease-linked clones reportedly concentrated significantly in matched ankylosing spondylitis synovial fluid. Disease-associated clones were CD8+ and fairly uncommon in peripheral blood. A TCR beta motif made of several highly homologous variants seemed typical of ankylosing spondylitis blood. In the blood and synovial fluid of reactive arthritis, some motif variants had been previously reported.

V gave up 4 bases and J gave up 4 bases, with 16 bases separating them. Germline V gives CDR1 SNHLY, CDR2 FYNNEI. The CDR3 length is 15 residues. Molecular-barcoded quantitative 5'-RACE produced these TCR beta libraries. Via MiXCR, TCRdb re-called the 5' RACE reads, giving one row per CDR3 protein. The sample includes more than 300,000 distinct CDR3 sequences, 6.5% to 10% of them seen just once. The rearrangement joins TRBV2 to TRBJ1-2; no clear D. The sample taken for sequencing was blood, either unsorted or a sorted T cell fraction (not recorded which). This TCR derives from a male donor with ankylosing spondylitis. CDR3 residues: CASSASPTSSYGYTF. DNA for the CDR3: TGTGCCAGCAGTGCCTCCCCAACGAGCAGCTATGGCTACACCTTC.